Listed here are 11 T cell receptor beta chains from one sample, sequenced in a study of blood T cells in healthy people across ages. Through a sample-barcoded 5' primer and a J-beta primer mix, a second PCR was run for about 6 to 11 cycles. TCRdb re-called the 5' RACE reads with MiXCR, one entry per CDR3 protein. The sample consists of about 380,000 distinct CDR3 sequences, more than 45% of them appearing once. What was sequenced was blood. The receptors come from a man between 60 and 70 years old in good health.

This clonotype has just a few counts. The chain couples TRBV28 to TRBJ1-3; possible D gene TRBD1, 5 bases. This CDR3 has 11 residues. The V and J ends lost 8 bases and 7 bases respectively, with 9 bases between them. Germline CDR1 and CDR2: MDHEN and SYDVKM. The CDR3: CASLGGNTIYF. The CDR3 coding sequence is TGTGCCAGCCTCGGGGGGAACACCATATATTTT.

The V call is TRBV12-3 or TRBV12-4, the J call TRBJ1-2; 7 nucleotides line up with TRBD1. After removal of 3 bases from V and 3 bases from J, the junction contained 4 bases not matched to a gene. The CDR3 is made up of 14 amino acids. CDR3 in amino acids: CASSFAGGDYGYTF. The CDR3 coding sequence is TGTGCCAGCAGTTTTGCAGGGGGGGACTATGGCTACACCTTC.

V gene TRBV12-3 or TRBV12-4 combines with J gene TRBJ1-2, with 8 bases that match TRBD1. V dropped 5 bases and J dropped 6; count of bases not matched to a gene: 11. The CDR3 has 15 residues. The CDR3: CASSDPAGGDHGYTF. In DNA form, the CDR3 reads TGTGCCAGCAGTGACCCCGCAGGGGGCGACCATGGCTACACCTTC.

V usage is TRBV27 and J usage is TRBJ2-1, with a weak D call TRBD1 (6 bases). In germline, CDR1 is MNHEY, CDR2 SMNVEV (reference sequence). V dropped 2 bases and J dropped 9 bases, with 11 bases sitting between them. CDR3 size: 13 residues. In nucleotides, the CDR3 is TGTGCCAGCAGTTTAATCGTAGGGGGTGAGCAGTTCTTC. Its protein product is CASSLIVGGEQFF.

This chain uses TRBV9 with TRBJ2-7; D is perhaps TRBD2 (7 bases). The J call may be incorrect, as the DNA end agrees better with TRBJ2-5. From germline, CDR1 is SGDLS and CDR2 YYNGEE. The CDR3 consists of 20 residues. CDR3 DNA sequence: TGTGCCAGCAGCGCCTGGCGGGGGCGCGTCTCGAAAGAGTCCGAAGAGACCCAGTACTTC. It codes for CASSAWRGRVSKESEETQYF.

This rearrangement joins TRBV20-1 to TRBJ2-5, with 9 bases fitting TRBD1. Per germline, CDR1 DFQATT and CDR2 SNEGSKA (reference sequence). J gave up 4 bases and V 8 bases, and 17 bases lay outside the gene matches. The CDR3 has 16 residues. The CDR3 DNA reads TGCAGTACTGCCTTCGACAGGGGGGGTTCTTTAGAGACCCAGTACTTC. Translation gives CSTAFDRGGSLETQYF.

This chain connects TRBV7-2 to TRBJ1-2, with 7 nucleotides matching TRBD1. Trimming cost V 4 bases and J 2 bases; bases outside gene matches: 10. This CDR3 comprises 16 residues. From germline, CDR1 is SGHTA and CDR2 FQGNSA. The CDR3 DNA sequence: TGTGCCAGCAGCTCAAGAACGGGACAGATAAACTATGGCTACACCTTC. This sequence encodes CASSSRTGQINYGYTF.

V and J are TRBV7-9 and TRBJ2-1; the D call may be TRBD1 or TRBD2 (6 bases each). From germline, CDR1 is SEHNR and CDR2 FQNEAQ (reference sequence). Trimming pared 1 base from V and 2 bases from J, leaving 12 bases between. CDR3 length: 16 residues. CDR3 nucleotide sequence: TGTGCCAGCAGCTTAGGGGGGGCCGGTCCCTACAATGAGCAGTTCTTC. This sequence encodes CASSLGGAGPYNEQFF.

The V call is TRBV29-1, the J call TRBJ2-1; 11 nucleotides agree with TRBD2. This CDR3 spans 14 amino acids. Per the germline V gene, CDR1 is SQVTM and CDR2 is ANQGSEA. V was clipped by 4 bases and J by 7 bases; unmatched bases: 6. CDR3 sequence (DNA): TGCAGCGTTGTCCCCGGGACTAGCGGTAATGAGCAGTTCTTC. Protein sequence: CSVVPGTSGNEQFF.

V usage is TRBV7-2 and J usage is TRBJ2-6; tentative D call: TRBD2 (5 bases). The length of the CDR3 is 13 residues. CDR1 is SGHTA and CDR2 is FQGNSA in the germline V gene. The V and J ends lost 2 bases and 11 bases respectively, with 10 bases between them. CDR3 residues: CASSLPSRDVLTF. For the CDR3, the DNA is TGTGCCAGCAGCTTACCCTCGAGGGACGTCCTGACTTTC.

V gene TRBV4-3 combines with J gene TRBJ1-3; 8 bases line up with TRBD1. Germline V gene sequence: CDR1 LGHNA, CDR2 YSLEER. The CDR3 loop spans 15 amino acids. Trimming cost V 8 bases and J 0 bases; bases outside gene matches: 6. CDR3 residues: CASSSGGPSGNTIYF. As DNA, the CDR3 is TGCGCCAGCTCGTCAGGGGGCCCCTCTGGAAACACCATATATTTT.